This passage covers 12 T cell receptor beta chains from one sample sequenced in a study of patients and donors after allogeneic stem cell transplantation. TCRdb re-derived calls from the RT-PCR reads in MiXCR, one entry per CDR3 protein. The sample contains hundreds of thousands of distinct CDR3 sequences, 16% of which appear only once. Sequencing input: blood, either unsorted or a sorted T cell fraction (not recorded which). The origin of the receptors is a human donor who was either an allogeneic HSCT recipient or a stem cell or donor lymphocyte infusion donor (not recorded which). It is not recorded whose cells these are; they may come from a transplant donor.

In its sample, this clonotype was seen a few times. The V gene is TRBV19, the J gene TRBJ1-5, with D maybe TRBD1 (6 bases). CDR3 length equals 15 residues. Germline V gene sequence: CDR1 LNHDA, CDR2 SQIVND (reference sequence). V dropped 6 bases and J dropped 3 bases, with 15 bases sitting between them. The CDR3 reads CASSPGVLHNQPQHF. The CDR3 nucleotides are TGTGCCAGTAGCCCAGGGGTCTTGCACAATCAGCCCCAGCATTTT.

The V and J genes are TRBV12-5 and TRBJ2-5, with D tentatively TRBD1 (6 bases). V lost 6 bases to trimming and J lost 2 bases, with 13 bases between them. CDR1 and CDR2 (germline): LGHNT, FRNRAP. The CDR3 is made up of 14 amino acids. The CDR3 here is CASGSDRRQETQYF. CDR3 bases: TGTGCTAGTGGATCTGACAGGAGACAAGAGACCCAGTACTTC.

This clonotype was detected many times. This chain uses TRBV18 with TRBJ2-1, with TRBD2 matching 9 bases. The germline V gene encodes CDR1 KGHSH and CDR2 LQKENI. Trimming took 1 base from V and 0 from J; bases not matched to a gene: 1. The CDR3 length is 16 residues. The CDR3 protein is CASSPLAGVSYNEQFF. The DNA for the CDR3 is TGTGCCAGCTCACCACTAGCGGGAGTCTCCTACAATGAGCAGTTCTTC.

The chain is built from TRBV9 and TRBJ2-5; D possibly matches TRBD1 or TRBD2 (5 bases each). The CDR3 consists of 14 residues. The V gene's germline CDR1 is SGDLS and CDR2 YYNGEE. Trimming pared 3 bases from V and 0 bases from J, leaving 9 bases between. DNA for the CDR3: TGTGCCAGCAGCGGGGGGTCCTACCAAGAGACCCAGTACTTC. Protein product: CASSGGSYQETQYF. The full variable domain, completed using reference TRBV9 and TRBJ2-5, is DSGVTQTPKHLITATGQRVTLRCSPRSGDLSVYWYQQSLDQGLQFLIQYYNGEERAKGNILERFSAQQFPDLHSELNLSSLELGDSALYFCASSGGSYQETQYFGPGTRLLVL.

This clonotype was detected only a few times. The genes are TRBV15 and TRBJ1-2; D is possibly TRBD1 (5 bases). V lost 0 bases to trimming and J lost 4 bases, with 12 bases between them. Germline CDR1 LNHNV, CDR2 YYDKDF (reference sequence). The CDR3 is 15 residues long. CDR3: CATSRDPGGGYGYTF. DNA of the CDR3: TGTGCCACCAGCAGAGATCCCGGGGGAGGCTATGGCTACACCTTC.

This clonotype has more than one count but fewer than ten. The chain links TRBV7-6 to TRBJ2-7; D is ambiguous. The CDR3 has 12 residues. The germline CDR1 and CDR2 sequences are SGHVS and FNYEAQ. Deletions cut 5 bases from V and 6 bases from J, with 11 bases between. CDR3 DNA sequence: TGTGCCAGCAGCCCTACGGCCACCGAGCAGTACTTC. Encoded protein: CASSPTATEQYF.

This clonotype was recorded a few times. The V and J genes are TRBV3-1 and TRBJ2-1; a weak D match, TRBD2 (7 bases). The V end was cut by 3 bases, the J end by 7 bases, with 16 bases between. The CDR3 consists of 15 residues. CDR1 and CDR2 from the germline V gene are LGHDT and YNNKEL (reference sequence). CDR3 nucleotides: TGTGCCAGCAGCCACGTGCTAGGGGGGGGGAATGAGCAGTTCTTC. The encoded protein is CASSHVLGGGNEQFF.

This clonotype was detected a few times. This rearrangement joins TRBV7-2 to TRBJ2-7, with D uncertain. From germline, CDR1 is SGHTA and CDR2 FQGNSA. The CDR3 is 13 residues long. The germline V and J ends were trimmed by 5 bases and 4 bases, with 12 bases remaining between them. The CDR3 is CASSQRNMYEQYF. The CDR3 DNA follows: TGTGCCAGCAGCCAGAGGAATATGTACGAGCAGTACTTC.

This clonotype was found a few times. This sequence joins TRBV11-1 and TRBJ2-5, with a possible D match to TRBD1 (6 bases). Germline CDR1 SGHAT, CDR2 FQDESV (reference sequence). This CDR3 has 12 residues. Trimming shortened V by 4 bases and J by 7 bases, and 10 bases separated the two germline ends. The CDR3: CASSSGVRTQYF. The CDR3, as DNA: TGTGCCAGCAGCTCAGGGGTGAGGACCCAGTACTTC.

This clonotype has ten or more counts. The junction differs from germline at one of its ends, possibly a read error. The rearrangement uses TRBV12-3 or TRBV12-4 and TRBJ2-5; D is uncertain. The CDR3 runs to 9 residues. Here the CDR3 DNA reads TGTGCCAGCACCATCAGGCTGGACTTC. Its translation: CASTIRLDF.

The rearrangement links TRBV7-3 to TRBJ1-2; no reliable D call. The germline gives CDR1 SGHTA, CDR2 FQGTGA. V lost 2 bases and J 11 bases, leaving 12 bases between the germline ends. The CDR3 spans 12 residues. The CDR3 here is CASSLRGQLYTF. The CDR3 nucleotides are TGTGCCAGCAGCTTACGAGGGCAGCTTTACACCTTC. The full variable domain, in which reference TRBV7-3 and TRBJ1-2 provide the parts outside the CDR3, is GAGVSQTPSNKVTEKGKYVELRCDPISGHTALYWYRQSLGQGPEFLIYFQGTGAADDSGLPNDRFFAVRPEGSVSTLKIQRTERGDSAVYLCASSLRGQLYTFGSGTRLTVV.

This clonotype was counted only a few times. The chain is built from TRBV12-3 or TRBV12-4 and TRBJ2-7, with D possibly matching TRBD2 (7 bases). The CDR3 totals 15 residues. V was pared by 2 bases and J by 2 bases, with 13 bases between. The CDR3 bases are TGTGCCAGCAGTTTAACCCGGGGGGCCCCCTACGAGCAGTACTTC. Encoded protein: CASSLTRGAPYEQYF.